This T cell receptor beta chain was identified during a study of T cell responses to AZD1222 COVID-19 vaccine. Here immunoSEQ multiplex PCR was the method, and the copy in TCRdb shows in-frame clones only, minus some. The sample lists 35,000 to 55,000 clones, 80% occurring once. The CDR3 sequence is 13 residues long. Trimming stripped 0 bases from V and 4 bases from J, with 5 bases between. Germline CDR1 SGHNT, CDR2 YYREEE (reference sequence). The chain is built from TRBV5-4 and TRBJ1-5; D gene ambiguous. The input for sequencing was peripheral blood, taken 28 days after the second dose of the MenACWY control vaccine. This sequence was found in an adult who received the MenACWY meningococcal vaccine as a control. In DNA form, the CDR3 reads TGTGCCAGCAGCTTGGGCAGAAATCAGCCCCAGCATTTT. Protein: CASSLGRNQPQHF.